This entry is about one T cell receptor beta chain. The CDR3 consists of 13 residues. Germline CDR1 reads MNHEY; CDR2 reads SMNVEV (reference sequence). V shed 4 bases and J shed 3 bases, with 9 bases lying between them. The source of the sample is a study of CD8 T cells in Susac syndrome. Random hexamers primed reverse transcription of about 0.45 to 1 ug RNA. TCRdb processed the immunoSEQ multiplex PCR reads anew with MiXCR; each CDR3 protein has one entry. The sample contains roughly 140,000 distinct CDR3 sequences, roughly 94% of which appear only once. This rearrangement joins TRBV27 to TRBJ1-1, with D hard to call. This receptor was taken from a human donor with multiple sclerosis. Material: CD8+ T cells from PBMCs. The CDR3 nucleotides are TGTGCCAGCAGTTCGGGGAAGCACACTGAAGCTTTCTTT. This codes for CASSSGKHTEAFF.